One and the same sample provided the 21 T cell receptor beta chains below, sequenced in a study of shared clonotypes between healthy human individuals. Some clones are missing from TCRdb's copy, which holds only in-frame ones; the method was immunoSEQ multiplex PCR. The sample consists of around 700,000 clones, 74% of them appearing once. The sample taken for sequencing was memory CD4+ T cells sorted from blood. Subset here: CD45RA-negative fraction. These receptors all come from a woman in her twenties or thirties in good health.

The J gene is TRBJ2-7, the V gene TRBV30; 7 bases agree with TRBD1. Germline-derived CDR1 and CDR2 are GTSNPN and SVGIG (reference sequence). The junction had 13 bases not matched to a gene; V was cut back by 3 bases and J by 2 bases. This CDR3 spans 16 amino acids. The CDR3 loop reads CAWRKPRQGATYEQYF. For the CDR3, the DNA is TGTGCCTGGAGGAAACCCCGACAGGGCGCGACCTACGAGCAGTACTTC. The full variable domain, rest sourced from reference TRBV30 and TRBJ2-7, is SQTIHQWPATLVQPVGSPLSLECTVEGTSNPNLYWYRQAAGRGLQLLFYSVGIGQISSEVPQNLSASRPQDRQFILSSKKLLLSDSGFYLCAWRKPRQGATYEQYFGPGTRLTVT.

The gene calls are TRBV6-6 and TRBJ2-2, with TRBD2 matching 8 bases. The length of the CDR3 is 15 residues. Germline V gene lookup returns CDR1 MNHNY and CDR2 SVGAGI (reference sequence). V lost 2 bases, J lost 7 bases, and 6 bases stayed unmatched. Here the CDR3 reads CASSYGAGVFGELFF. The CDR3, as DNA: TGTGCCAGCAGTTACGGAGCGGGAGTCTTCGGGGAGCTGTTTTTT.

This clone was seen only once. The chain uses TRBV5-1 and TRBJ1-4; 7 bases map to TRBD1. The CDR3 is 15 amino acids. With 2 bases clipped from V and 3 bases from J, the junction kept 4 bases outside the gene matches. Germline CDR1 and CDR2: SGHRS and YFSETQ. CDR3 bases: TGCGCCAGCAGCTTACAGGGGAACCCTAATGAAAAACTGTTTTTT. Its translation is CASSLQGNPNEKLFF.

The chain couples TRBV5-4 to TRBJ2-7, with D perhaps assigned TRBD1 or TRBD2 (7 bases each). Trimming removed 1 base at V and 5 bases at J, with 19 bases between. Germline V gene data show CDR1 as SGHNT and CDR2 as YYREEE (reference sequence). The CDR3 extends over 16 amino acids. The CDR3 nucleotides are TGTGCCAGCAGCTTGTCAGCGGGACAGATCTACCACGAGCAGTACTTC. It translates to CASSLSAGQIYHEQYF.

This clone was seen repeatedly, ten times or more. This chain joins TRBV2 and TRBJ1-2; no definite D call. This CDR3 region has 13 residues. Germline V gene data show CDR1 as SNHLY and CDR2 as FYNNEI. Trimming removed 2 bases from V and 6 bases from J, with 10 bases in between. The CDR3 DNA is TGTGCCAGCAGTGAAATCCGGAGGGATGGCTACACCTTC. Translating it yields CASSEIRRDGYTF.

This clone was counted once. Other DNA sequences in this specimen translate into the identical CDR3. This rearrangement joins TRBV30 to TRBJ2-7; D is ambiguous. CDR3 length: 11 residues. Germline loops: CDR1 GTSNPN, CDR2 SVGIG (reference sequence). The V end was cut by 1 base, the J end by 1 base, with 2 bases between. CDR3 in amino acids: CAWSGSYEQYF. The DNA for the CDR3 is TGTGCCTGGAGTGGGTCCTACGAGCAGTACTTC.

In this sample, this clone turned up a few times. The chain carries TRBV6-4 and TRBJ2-1; 10 bases fit TRBD1. The germline CDR1 and CDR2 sequences are MRHNA and SNTAGT. The V segment lost 5 bases and the J segment 6 bases; nucleotides outside the gene matches: 7. The CDR3 extends over 15 amino acids. In DNA form, the CDR3 reads TGTGCCAGCAGTCTCGGGACAGGGGAGGGCAATGAGCAGTTCTTC. Translating it yields CASSLGTGEGNEQFF.

The V and J genes are TRBV6-1 and TRBJ2-1; D gene unclear. The CDR3 has 12 amino acids. Germline V lookup: CDR1 MNHNS, CDR2 SASEGT. Trimming removed 6 bases from V and 6 bases from J, with 9 bases in between. DNA of the CDR3: TGTGCCAGCAGCGACCCACTCAATGAGCAGTTCTTC. It translates to CASSDPLNEQFF.

Here the CDR3 reads CASRQGLYGGYTF. For the CDR3, the DNA is TGTGCCAGCAGGCAGGGGCTATATGGGGGCTACACCTTC. The chain links TRBV6-5 to TRBJ1-2, with D possibly TRBD1 on 6 matching bases. Germline CDR1 is MNHEY and CDR2 is SVGAGI. There are 13 residues in the CDR3. V was trimmed by 6 bases and J by 8 bases, leaving 16 bases between them.

This clone came up once. The chain uses TRBV30 and TRBJ2-1; TRBD2 agrees at 9 bases. CDR3 length equals 14 residues. Germline CDR1 is GTSNPN and CDR2 is SVGIG (reference sequence). V lost 7 bases and J lost 8; bases outside the gene matches: 12. The CDR3 sequence: CALISGTSNHEQFF. CDR3 DNA sequence: TGTGCCTTGATCTCCGGGACTAGCAACCATGAGCAGTTCTTC.

This clone was detected a few times. The V gene is TRBV7-9, the J gene TRBJ2-1; the D gene is possibly TRBD2 (5 bases). From germline, CDR1 is SEHNR and CDR2 FQNEAQ (reference sequence). The CDR3 spans 14 residues. V lost 1 base and J lost 7, with 11 bases in between. As DNA, the CDR3 is TGTGCCAGCAGCTTAGGAGGACTCTTTAATGAGCAGTTCTTC. It is translated as CASSLGGLFNEQFF.

The chain recombines TRBV6-6 with TRBJ1-5; D might be TRBD1 (5 bases). V was cut by 3 bases and J by 7 bases, with 13 bases left in between. Germline V lookup: CDR1 MNHNY, CDR2 SVGAGI (reference sequence). The length of the CDR3 is 14 residues. CDR3 protein: CASSYGQGRQPQHF. DNA for the CDR3: TGTGCCAGCAGTTATGGCCAGGGAAGACAGCCCCAGCATTTT.

This rearrangement joins TRBV7-9 to TRBJ2-7; 12 bases agree with TRBD2. CDR3 length: 14 residues. V lost 7 bases to trimming and J lost 7 bases; unmatched junction nucleotides: 8. Germline V CDR1 and CDR2: SEHNR, FQNEAQ (reference sequence). The CDR3 here is CASTLAGGPLEQYF. CDR3 sequence (DNA): TGTGCCAGCACCCTAGCGGGAGGGCCCCTTGAGCAGTACTTC.

Details on this clone: The sample has other DNA sequences that encode this CDR3 too. The V and J genes are TRBV5-1 and TRBJ2-1; the match to TRBD2 covers 13 bases. The CDR3 runs to 18 residues. V was clipped by 4 bases and J by 4 bases; unmatched bases: 11. Per germline, CDR1 SGHRS and CDR2 YFSETQ. The CDR3 spells CASSELAGGPVGYNEQFF. Here the CDR3 DNA reads TGCGCCAGCAGCGAACTAGCGGGAGGGCCAGTGGGGTACAATGAGCAGTTCTTC. The full variable domain, rest sourced from reference TRBV5-1 and TRBJ2-1, is KAGVTQTPRYLIKTRGQQVTLSCSPISGHRSVSWYQQTPGQGLQFLFEYFSETQRNKGNFPGRFSGRQFSNSRSEMNVSTLELGDSALYLCASSELAGGPVGYNEQFFGPGTRLTVL.

In the case of this clone: The junction departs from the called germline gene at one end, perhaps through a read error. The chain has TRBV28 and TRBJ2-7; 9 bases match TRBD1. The germline V gene has CDR1 MDHEN and CDR2 SYDVKM. This CDR3 contains 12 residues. The CDR3, as DNA: TGTGCCAGCAGGTACAGGGGGCGTCCCCTTCACTTC. Translation gives CASRYRGRPLHF.

The chain has TRBV7-3 and TRBJ2-1, with 9 bases that match TRBD2. This CDR3 spans 15 amino acids. With V trimmed by 5 bases and J by 4 bases, 6 bases remained unmatched. Germline CDR1 is SGHTA and CDR2 is FQGTGA. Here the CDR3 reads CASSDLLAGYNEQFF. The DNA of the CDR3 is TGTGCCAGCAGCGACCTACTAGCGGGTTACAATGAGCAGTTCTTC.

The rearrangement links TRBV18 to TRBJ1-5, with 11 bases matching TRBD1. Germline loops: CDR1 KGHSH, CDR2 LQKENI. The ends lost 5 bases at V and 5 bases at J; junction bases unmatched: 2. The CDR3 is 14 amino acids. CDR3: CASSAGQGDQPQHF. In nucleotides, the CDR3 is TGTGCCAGCTCAGCGGGACAGGGGGATCAGCCCCAGCATTTT. Combining the CDR3 with reference TRBV18 and TRBJ1-5 gives the whole variable domain NAGVMQNPRHLVRRRGQEARLRCSPMKGHSHVYWYRQLPEEGLKFMVYLQKENIIDESGMPKERFSAEFPKEGPSILRIQQVVRGDSAAYFCASSAGQGDQPQHFGDGTRLSIL.

This chain uses TRBV5-1 with TRBJ1-4; D gene uncertain. Germline V gives CDR1 SGHRS, CDR2 YFSETQ. The ends were cut back, 4 bases at V and 6 bases at J, with 16 bases in the middle. CDR3 size: 15 residues. Written as DNA, the CDR3 is TGCGCCAGCAGCCCTCGAGGCCAAGTTCATGAAAAACTGTTTTTT. It is translated as CASSPRGQVHEKLFF.

Turning to this clone: Sequence at one end of the junction differs from germline and may be a read error. This chain joins TRBV28 and TRBJ1-3; D ambiguous. Germline V gene lookup returns CDR1 MDHEN and CDR2 SYDVKM. The CDR3 is 14 residues long. The CDR3, as DNA: TGTGCCAGCAGTTCCCCTCCGGCGGGCTACACCACATATTTT. This gives the protein CASSSPPAGYTTYF. Based on the CDR3 plus reference TRBV28 and TRBJ1-3, the full variable domain is DVKVTQSSRYLVKRTGEKVFLECVQDMDHENMFWYRQDPGLGLRLIYFSYDVKMKEKGDIPEGYSVSREKKERFSLILESASTNQTSMYLCASSSPPAGYTTYFGEGSWLTVV.

This clone showed up just a few times. At one end the junction does not follow the germline gene, possibly because of a read error. This chain connects TRBV28 to TRBJ1-2, with 9 bases fitting TRBD1. This CDR3 region has 14 residues. The germline V gene has CDR1 MDHEN and CDR2 SYDVKM. CDR3 coding DNA: TGTGCCAGCAGTCCGCCGGACAGGGGACGGGGCTGCACCTTC. It codes for CASSPPDRGRGCTF.

Only a few counts were recorded for this clone. The chain employs TRBV7-8 and TRBJ1-5; D is possibly TRBD1 (5 bases). Germline V gives CDR1 SGHVS, CDR2 FQNEAQ. Deletions cut 3 bases from V and 6 bases from J, with 15 bases between. The CDR3 is 15 residues long. The CDR3 DNA reads as TGTGCCAGCAGCTTCGAAGGCAGGGCGGCTCAGCCCCAGCATTTT. Translated: CASSFEGRAAQPQHF.